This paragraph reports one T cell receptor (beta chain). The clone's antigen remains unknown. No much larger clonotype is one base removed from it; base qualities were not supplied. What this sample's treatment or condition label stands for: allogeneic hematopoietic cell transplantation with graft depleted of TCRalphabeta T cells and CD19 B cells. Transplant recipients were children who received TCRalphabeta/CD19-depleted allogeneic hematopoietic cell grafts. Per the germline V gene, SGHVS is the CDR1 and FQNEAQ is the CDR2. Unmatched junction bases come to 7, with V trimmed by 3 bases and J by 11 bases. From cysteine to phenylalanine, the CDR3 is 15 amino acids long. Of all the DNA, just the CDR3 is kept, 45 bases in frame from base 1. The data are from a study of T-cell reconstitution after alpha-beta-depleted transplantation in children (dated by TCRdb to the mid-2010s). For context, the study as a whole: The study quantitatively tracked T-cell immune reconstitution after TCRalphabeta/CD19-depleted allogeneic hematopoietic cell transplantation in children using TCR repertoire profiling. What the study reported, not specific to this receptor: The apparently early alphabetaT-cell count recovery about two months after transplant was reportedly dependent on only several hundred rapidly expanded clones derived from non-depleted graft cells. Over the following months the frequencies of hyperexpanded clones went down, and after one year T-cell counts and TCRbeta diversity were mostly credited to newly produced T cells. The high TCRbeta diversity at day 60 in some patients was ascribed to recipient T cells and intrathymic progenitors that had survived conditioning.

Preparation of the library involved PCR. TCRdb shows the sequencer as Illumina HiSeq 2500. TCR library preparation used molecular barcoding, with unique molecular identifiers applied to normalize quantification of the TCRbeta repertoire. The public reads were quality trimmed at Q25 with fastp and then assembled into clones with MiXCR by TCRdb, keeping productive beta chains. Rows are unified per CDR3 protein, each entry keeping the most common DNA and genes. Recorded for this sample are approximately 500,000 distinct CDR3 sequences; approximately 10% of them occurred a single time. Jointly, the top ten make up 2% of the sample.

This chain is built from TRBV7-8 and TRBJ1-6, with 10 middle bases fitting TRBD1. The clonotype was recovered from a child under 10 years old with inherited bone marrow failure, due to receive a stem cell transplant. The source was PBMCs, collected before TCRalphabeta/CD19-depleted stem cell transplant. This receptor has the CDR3 CASSFGGQGIAPLHF. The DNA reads TGTGCCAGCAGCTTTGGGGGACAGGGGATAGCACCCCTCCACTTT. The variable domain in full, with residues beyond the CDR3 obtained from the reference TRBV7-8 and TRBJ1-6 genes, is GAGVSQSPRYKVAKRGQDVALRCDPISGHVSLFWYQQALGQGPEFLTYFQNEAQLDKSGLPSDRFFAERPEGSVSTLKIQRTQQEDSAVYLCASSFGGQGIAPLHFGNGTRLTVT.